The next 17 T cell receptor beta chains were all read from a single sample in a study of blood T cells in healthy people across ages. Through a sample-barcoded 5' primer and a J-beta primer mix, a second PCR was run for about 6 to 12 cycles. TCRdb called the 5' RACE reads again in MiXCR, with one record for every CDR3 protein. The sample records around 1,000,000 distinct CDR3 sequences, approximately 26% being singletons. A further study also used this sample, focusing on T cells of mothers and their children.

Material: blood. These receptors came from a girl aged 2 to 10 in good health.

DNA for the CDR3: TGTGCCAGCAGTCGATTTGGGGGTAACGGGAACACTGAAGCTTTCTTT. Translated, it gives CASSRFGGNGNTEAFF. The chain carries TRBV6-1 and TRBJ1-1; weak D call: TRBD1 (5 bases). Germline V CDR1 and CDR2: MNHNS, SASEGT. V lost 5 bases and J lost 1, with 17 bases in between. The CDR3 is made up of 16 amino acids.

The CDR3 sequence is CASSQRIRDPGNSPLHF. The CDR3, as DNA: TGCGCCAGCAGCCAACGCATCCGGGACCCCGGTAATTCACCCCTCCACTTT. V is TRBV4-3 and J is TRBJ1-6, with D perhaps matching TRBD1 (5 bases). The CDR3 has 17 residues. V was shortened by 2 bases and J by 6 bases, with 17 bases between the two germline ends. CDR1 LGHNA and CDR2 YSLEER come from the germline V gene.

The sample holds a few counts of this clonotype. The J gene is TRBJ1-4, the V gene TRBV6-1; D is undetermined. The CDR3 has 13 residues. CDR1 MNHNS and CDR2 SASEGT come from the germline V gene. V was shortened by 8 bases and J by 6 bases, with 13 bases between the two germline ends. The CDR3 region is CASSQYLDEKLFF. The CDR3 DNA reads as TGTGCCAGCTCTCAATATCTTGATGAAAAACTGTTTTTT.

V and J are TRBV24-1 and TRBJ2-1; TRBD2 aligns across 12 bases. Germline V lookup: CDR1 KGHDR, CDR2 SFDVKD. V shed 4 bases, J shed 6 bases, and the junction held 9 bases outside the gene matches. The CDR3 runs 17 residues. The DNA for the CDR3 is TGTGCCACCAGTGACAAGTCCGGACTAGCGGGGATCAATGAGCAGTTCTTC. It translates to CATSDKSGLAGINEQFF.

The chain employs TRBV27 and TRBJ2-3; 8 positions match TRBD2. This CDR3 comprises 18 residues. The germline CDR1 and CDR2 sequences are MNHEY and SMNVEV (reference sequence). Trimming took 4 bases from V and 5 from J; bases not matched to a gene: 17. The CDR3 coding sequence is TGTGCCAGCAGTTGGGGAGGCTACGGGAGGGCCAATCAAGATACGCAGTATTTT. It encodes CASSWGGYGRANQDTQYF.

The chain carries TRBV6-1 and TRBJ1-6; D remains ambiguous. Germline V gene data show CDR1 as MNHNS and CDR2 as SASEGT. The V and J ends lost 2 bases and 6 bases respectively, with 11 bases between them. The CDR3 totals 15 residues. The CDR3 here is CASSERGGFNSPLHF. CDR3 DNA sequence: TGTGCCAGCAGTGAACGGGGAGGGTTTAATTCACCCCTCCACTTT.

The J gene is TRBJ1-2, the V gene TRBV12-3 or TRBV12-4; TRBD1 aligns across 7 bases. V shed 2 bases and J 3 bases; nucleotides not matched to a gene: 12. The CDR3 sequence is 17 residues long. This chain's CDR3 is CASSLRRGQGDDYGYTF. The CDR3 DNA reads TGTGCCAGCAGTTTACGAAGGGGGCAGGGGGACGACTATGGCTACACCTTC.

The J gene is TRBJ2-5, the V gene TRBV19; 11 positions agree with TRBD2. TRBJ2-1 explains the end of the DNA better; the J call may be wrong. The CDR3 has 17 residues. CDR1 is LNHDA and CDR2 is SQIVND in the germline V gene (reference sequence). CDR3 in amino acids: CASSIELAGVSGDEQFF. The DNA for the CDR3 is TGTGCCAGTAGTATAGAACTAGCGGGGGTAAGCGGTGATGAGCAGTTCTTC.

V is TRBV20-1 and J is TRBJ2-1; 11 bases match TRBD2. This CDR3 contains 17 residues. The V and J ends lost 1 base and 7 bases, in that order; junction bases with no gene match: 12. Germline values: CDR1 DFQATT, CDR2 SNEGSKA (reference sequence). CDR3 nucleotide sequence: TGCAGTGCTAGAGTCTACGATCGACTAGCGGGAAATAATGAGCAGTTCTTC. Translation gives CSARVYDRLAGNNEQFF.

The chain uses TRBV27 and TRBJ1-1; D call uncertain. V was cut by 3 bases and J by 4 bases, with 15 bases left in between. CDR3 length equals 15 residues. The V gene's germline CDR1 is MNHEY and CDR2 SMNVEV (reference sequence). CDR3 nucleotides: TGTGCCAGCAGTTTGAGTAGTCTCGGGATCACTGAAGCTTTCTTT. Translating gives CASSLSSLGITEAFF.

This sequence joins TRBV4-3 and TRBJ2-1; 15 bases align to TRBD2. Trimming removed 4 bases from V and 0 bases from J; junction bases left unmatched: 4. The CDR3 is made up of 18 amino acids. Germline values: CDR1 LGHNA, CDR2 YSLEER. In nucleotides, the CDR3 is TGCGCCAGCAGCCGGACTAGCGGGGGGGCCCTCTCCTACAATGAGCAGTTCTTC. This gives the protein CASSRTSGGALSYNEQFF.

This clonotype was seen only a few times. The chain uses TRBV6-5 and TRBJ2-2, with D perhaps matching TRBD1 (5 bases). The germline gives CDR1 MNHEY, CDR2 SVGAGI. V was pared by 0 bases and J by 1 base, with 9 bases between. This CDR3 is built from 16 residues. The CDR3 bases are TGTGCCAGCAGTTACTCGTACACAGGGAACACCGGGGAGCTGTTTTTT. Translated, it gives CASSYSYTGNTGELFF.

This clonotype was seen a handful of times. The rearrangement uses TRBV3-1 and TRBJ2-2; a possible D gene is TRBD2 (5 bases). V lost 5 bases and J lost 3, with 16 bases in between. This CDR3 has 16 residues. The V gene's germline CDR1 is LGHDT and CDR2 YNNKEL (reference sequence). CDR3 DNA: TGTGCCAGCAGCGACCCACGCGGGTGGGACACCGGGGAGCTGTTTTTT. This translates into CASSDPRGWDTGELFF.

In its sample, this clonotype was seen a few times. The V and J genes are TRBV27 and TRBJ2-7; either TRBD1 or TRBD2 may fit D (5 bases each). CDR1 and CDR2 from the germline V gene are MNHEY and SMNVEV (reference sequence). CDR3 size: 15 residues. The V and J ends lost 5 bases and 7 bases respectively, with 21 bases between them. CDR3 amino acids: CASSLGGEGPWEQYF. CDR3 bases: TGTGCCAGCAGTCTAGGTGGCGAGGGGCCGTGGGAGCAGTACTTC.

The gene calls are TRBV29-1 and TRBJ1-2; TRBD1 matches 7 bases. The germline V gene has CDR1 SQVTM and CDR2 ANQGSEA. V dropped 4 bases and J dropped 5; count of bases not matched to a gene: 10. This CDR3 is 14 amino acids long. CDR3 DNA sequence: TGCAGCGTTGGGCAGGGGGGTTCATCATATGGCTACACCTTC. Its translation is CSVGQGGSSYGYTF.

The sample holds a few counts of this clonotype. The rearrangement links TRBV12-3 or TRBV12-4 to TRBJ1-5, with TRBD1 as a possible D gene (5 bases). Deletions cut 4 bases from V and 10 bases from J, with 11 bases between. This CDR3 comprises 12 residues. The CDR3 reads CASSSGRGPQHF. Written as DNA, the CDR3 is TGTGCCAGCAGTTCCGGGCGGGGCCCCCAGCATTTT.

The V gene is TRBV4-3, the J gene TRBJ2-3, with 11 nucleotides matching TRBD2. There are 16 residues in the CDR3. In germline, CDR1 is LGHNA, CDR2 YSLEER. Trimming cost V 1 base and J 4 bases; bases outside gene matches: 4. CDR3 amino acids: CASSQGLAGGADTQYF. DNA for the CDR3: TGCGCCAGCAGCCAAGGGTTAGCGGGAGGGGCAGATACGCAGTATTTT.